The clone carrying this T cell receptor (beta chain) was picked up a small number of times. Its target is unknown. An end of the junction does not agree with germline; a read error may underlie this. The template used for profiling TCR beta VDJ and CDR3 was genomic DNA. TCRdb called the reads again in MiXCR, with one record for every CDR3 protein. The data contain over 40,000 distinct CDR3 sequences, approximately 72% of them singletons. The sample belongs to a study of CD8+CD57+ T cells in acquired aplastic anemia. Study-wide context: Sorting CD4+ and CD8+ cells gave DNA averaging approximately 3 ug. Some 10 million reads were obtained on average for healthy donor CD4+ cells. General observations from the study: About 30 CD8+ CDR3 sequences occurred in both the patients and the controls.

This CDR3 has 14 amino acids. Germline loops: CDR1 LNHNV, CDR2 YYDKDF (reference sequence). The receptor was isolated from a human donor in good health, serving as a control. The sequencing sample was made of sorted CD4+, CD8+, or CD8+CD57+ T cells (not recorded which) from PBMCs. This rearrangement joins TRBV15 to TRBJ2-7, with a possible D match to TRBD1 (6 bases). The CDR3 reads CATSRGQVVPQLIF. The CDR3 bases are TGTGCCACCAGCAGAGGACAGGTGGTTCCACAACTCATCTTC.